The 30 T cell receptor beta chains below all came from one sample that was sequenced in a study of T cells in Graves' hyperthyroidism and ophthalmopathy. RNA transcripts were the template for amplifying TCR beta CDR3 regions. The TCR CDR3 was amplified in a first-round RT-PCR using the HTBI primer set. One entry per CDR3 protein, called by TCRdb with MiXCR from the multiplex PCR reads. The sample gives fewer than 800,000 distinct CDR3 sequences, 16% of which show up once; under 10% is in the top ten. The sequenced material came from blood. All receptors come from a man between 18 and 29 years old with Graves' hyperthyroidism.

With regard to this clonotype: A read error may be the cause here, since a much bigger clone is one base away. The V call is TRBV6-2 or TRBV6-3, the J call TRBJ1-2; 7 bases agree with TRBD1. The V and J ends lost 8 bases and 2 bases, in that order; junction bases with no gene match: 17. Per germline, CDR1 MNHEY and CDR2 SVGEGT. The CDR3 is 17 residues long. CDR3 amino acids: CASGWPLPEQGNYGYTF. As DNA, the CDR3 is TGTGCCAGCGGTTGGCCCCTTCCCGAACAGGGGAACTATGGCTACACCTTC.

The sample holds many counts of this clonotype. The chain recombines TRBV20-1 with TRBJ2-2, with D possibly TRBD2 on 6 matching bases. The CDR3 loop spans 14 amino acids. Germline V gives CDR1 DFQATT, CDR2 SNEGSKA (reference sequence). Trimming removed 3 bases from V and 3 bases from J, with 11 bases in between. CDR3 region: CSASAGLDTGELFF. For the CDR3, the DNA is TGCAGTGCTAGCGCGGGGTTGGACACCGGGGAGCTGTTTTTT.

The chain has TRBV11-2 and TRBJ2-5, with no clear D. The V gene lost 4 bases and the J gene lost 5 bases, with 23 bases spanning the gap. Germline-derived CDR1 and CDR2 are SGHAT and FQNNGV. The CDR3 covers 17 residues. In nucleotides, the CDR3 is TGTGCCAGCAGCTCCCTCCTCCGTGGTATAATGCGGGAGACCCAGTACTTC. It specifies CASSSLLRGIMRETQYF.

In this sample, this clonotype turned up a few times. The chain couples TRBV5-5 to TRBJ2-4, with 10 bases fitting TRBD1. Per the germline V gene, CDR1 is SGHKS and CDR2 is YYEKEE (reference sequence). Trimming at V came to 4 bases and at J to 4 bases, leaving 2 bases not matched to a gene. The CDR3 is 14 amino acids. The CDR3 spells CASSGTGAKNIQYF. DNA for the CDR3: TGTGCCAGCAGCGGGACAGGGGCTAAAAACATTCAGTACTTC. Combining the CDR3 with reference TRBV5-5 and TRBJ2-4 gives the whole variable domain DAGVTQSPTHLIKTRGQQVTLRCSPISGHKSVSWYQQVLGQGPQFIFQYYEKEERGRGNFPDRFSARQFPNYSSELNVNALLLGDSALYLCASSGTGAKNIQYFGAGTRLSVL.

In the case of this clonotype: This clone may be a read error of a much larger clone one base away. The chain links TRBV6-2 or TRBV6-3 to TRBJ2-5; 11 bases are shared with TRBD2. This CDR3 comprises 16 residues. Germline V lookup: CDR1 MNHEY, CDR2 SVGEGT. The CDR3 DNA follows: TGTGCCAGCAGTCGAACTAGCGGGAGTGACCAAGGGACCCAGTACTTC. Protein: CASSRTSGSDQGTQYF.

This sequence joins TRBV14 and TRBJ2-3; D could derive from TRBD1 or TRBD2 (6 bases each). V was trimmed by 4 bases and J by 4 bases, leaving 18 bases between them. Germline assignment: CDR1 SGHDN and CDR2 FVKESK. The CDR3 length is 16 residues. Here the CDR3 reads CASSRLGPGGADTQYF. The CDR3 nucleotides are TGTGCCAGCAGCCGTCTGGGCCCCGGGGGCGCAGATACGCAGTATTTT.

This clonotype was recorded a few times. The junction shows a germline mismatch at one end, possibly a read error. This sequence joins TRBV20-1 and TRBJ1-2, with D unclear. In germline, CDR1 is DFQATT, CDR2 SNEGSKA (reference sequence). CDR3 length equals 12 residues. The chain's CDR3 is CSASFTNYGYAF. The CDR3, as DNA: TGCAGTGCTAGTTTCACCAACTATGGCTACGCCTTC.

This clonotype was seen a few times. Just one base apart from a much larger clone, this may be a read error. This chain links TRBV7-9 with TRBJ1-1; D perhaps matches TRBD1 (5 bases). The CDR3 has 14 amino acids. The germline CDR1 and CDR2 sequences are SEHNR and FQNEAQ (reference sequence). The V end was cut by 4 bases, the J end by 1 base, with 10 bases between. The CDR3 coding sequence is TGTGCCAGCAGCTCCCGGGACCCGAACACTGAAGCTTTCTTT. Translating gives CASSSRDPNTEAFF.

Only a few counts were recorded for this clonotype. The chain links TRBV7-9 to TRBJ2-1; 9 bases are a match to TRBD2. The CDR3 spans 17 residues. V dropped 0 bases and J dropped 4; count of bases not matched to a gene: 7. CDR1 is SEHNR, CDR2 FQNEAQ, per germline (reference sequence). This CDR3 is CASSLAALAGTYNEQFF. The CDR3 nucleotides are TGTGCCAGCAGCTTAGCGGCACTAGCGGGCACTTACAATGAGCAGTTCTTC.

The V gene is TRBV20-1, the J gene TRBJ2-7; a weak D match, TRBD1 (6 bases). Trimming stripped 7 bases from V and 0 bases from J, with 10 bases between. Germline V gene sequence: CDR1 DFQATT, CDR2 SNEGSKA (reference sequence). The CDR3 is made up of 12 amino acids. CDR3 in amino acids: CSGGQFSYEQYF. In DNA, the CDR3 is TGCAGTGGGGGGCAGTTCTCCTACGAGCAGTACTTC.

The chain is built from TRBV6-4 and TRBJ1-2; possible D gene TRBD1, 5 bases. The CDR3 loop spans 14 amino acids. Trimming took off 6 bases at V and 3 bases at J, with 14 bases between the two ends. Germline CDR1 is MRHNA and CDR2 is SNTAGT. In DNA, the CDR3 is TGTGCCAGCAGCTTATGGGGGAATGACTATGGCTACACCTTC. It is translated as CASSLWGNDYGYTF.

The V gene is TRBV20-1, the J gene TRBJ1-1; D is undetermined. The CDR3 contains 13 residues. Trimming left V 8 bases short and J 2 bases short, with 15 bases between. Germline V lookup: CDR1 DFQATT, CDR2 SNEGSKA (reference sequence). In DNA, the CDR3 is TGCAGTACTGCGCTAGGGTTTAACACTGAAGCTTTCTTT. It yields the protein CSTALGFNTEAFF.

This clonotype was picked up many times. The chain links TRBV2 to TRBJ2-3, with 9 bases aligning to TRBD1. The CDR3 runs 17 residues. Germline V gene lookup returns CDR1 SNHLY and CDR2 FYNNEI. Losses at the gene ends were 6 bases for V and 2 bases for J; bases not matched to a gene: 12. This CDR3 is CASRETQGAGATDTQYF. The DNA of the CDR3 is TGTGCCAGCAGGGAGACACAGGGGGCGGGCGCCACAGATACGCAGTATTTT.

As regards this clonotype: This may be a read error: a much more frequent sequence differs by one nucleotide. The CDR3 DNA reads TGTGCCAGCGGAGAGACAGGGGGAATCCAGAATGGCTACACCTTC. It yields the protein CASGETGGIQNGYTF. V is TRBV27 and J is TRBJ1-2; the match to TRBD1 covers 9 bases. The germline CDR1 and CDR2 sequences are MNHEY and SMNVEV (reference sequence). The ends lost 8 bases at V and 6 bases at J; junction bases unmatched: 13. The CDR3 has 15 residues.

The chain joins TRBV7-9 to TRBJ2-1; 14 bases map to TRBD2. The CDR3 loop spans 16 amino acids. The germline CDR1 and CDR2 sequences are SEHNR and FQNEAQ (reference sequence). The V and J ends lost 5 bases and 8 bases, in that order; junction bases with no gene match: 8. The CDR3 bases are TGTGCCAGCAGCCAAGACGGACTAGCGGGAGGCGATGAGCAGTTCTTC. Encoded protein: CASSQDGLAGGDEQFF.

This clonotype was detected a few times. The chain uses TRBV2 and TRBJ2-2; 9 nucleotides line up with TRBD2. Germline CDR1 and CDR2: SNHLY and FYNNEI. After removal of 6 bases from V and 8 bases from J, the junction contained 7 bases not matched to a gene. The CDR3 contains 14 residues. In DNA form, the CDR3 reads TGTGCCAGCAGGATCGCGGGAGGGCGGGGGGAGCTGTTTTTT. Translation: CASRIAGGRGELFF.

The DNA of the CDR3 is TGTGCCAGCAGCTTAGACAGGTGGAACACCGGGGAGCTGTTTTTT. Protein sequence: CASSLDRWNTGELFF. The V gene is TRBV11-1, the J gene TRBJ2-2; a possible D gene is TRBD1 (5 bases). Germline CDR1 reads SGHAT; CDR2 reads FQDESV (reference sequence). The germline V and J ends were trimmed by 1 base and 1 base, with 7 bases remaining between them. The CDR3 sequence is 15 residues long.

The chain is built from TRBV11-3 and TRBJ2-7; D possibly matches TRBD1 or TRBD2 (5 bases each). This CDR3 contains 14 residues. Germline-derived CDR1 and CDR2 are SGHNT and YENEEA. Trimming stripped 11 bases from V and 2 bases from J, with 19 bases between. CDR3 residues: CAVLDTRGAYEQYF. CDR3 coding DNA: TGTGCCGTACTTGACACACGAGGGGCCTACGAGCAGTACTTC.

This clonotype appeared many times. The rearrangement uses TRBV28 and TRBJ1-2; D is uncertain. The CDR3 length is 12 residues. The germline V and J ends were trimmed by 2 bases and 7 bases, with 8 bases remaining between them. The V gene's germline CDR1 is MDHEN and CDR2 SYDVKM. The CDR3 reads CASSLVKFGYTF. Written as DNA, the CDR3 is TGTGCCAGCAGTTTAGTCAAGTTTGGCTACACCTTC.

This clonotype came up many times. This rearrangement joins TRBV20-1 to TRBJ1-3; D possibly corresponds to TRBD1 (6 bases). Germline values: CDR1 DFQATT, CDR2 SNEGSKA (reference sequence). The CDR3 contains 13 residues. Trimming took off 5 bases at V and 2 bases at J, with 10 bases between the two ends. The CDR3 reads CSAGDTPGNTIYF. The CDR3 DNA sequence: TGCAGTGCTGGGGACACGCCTGGAAACACCATATATTTT.

There are many counts of this clonotype. The chain couples TRBV30 to TRBJ1-5; D is possibly TRBD1 (5 bases). This CDR3 has 13 amino acids. Germline CDR1 is GTSNPN and CDR2 is SVGIG (reference sequence). V was cut by 0 bases and J by 7 bases, with 10 bases left in between. The CDR3 reads CAWSVQGDQPQHF. The CDR3 coding sequence is TGTGCCTGGAGTGTCCAAGGGGACCAGCCCCAGCATTTT.

The V and J genes are TRBV4-1 and TRBJ1-3; D unclear. This CDR3 has 14 residues. CDR1 MGHRA and CDR2 YSYEKL come from the germline V gene. V was pared by 3 bases and J by 0 bases, with 6 bases between. The CDR3 reads CASSQIGSGNTIYF. CDR3 in DNA: TGCGCCAGCAGCCAGATCGGCTCTGGAAACACCATATATTTT.

This clonotype was seen a few times. The rearrangement links TRBV7-7 to TRBJ2-7; D possibly corresponds to TRBD2 (5 bases). CDR1 is SSHAT and CDR2 is FNYEAQ in the germline V gene (reference sequence). V was cut by 3 bases and J by 5 bases, with 11 bases left in between. This CDR3 is 13 amino acids long. The CDR3 here is CASSFRRFDEQYF. CDR3 nucleotide sequence: TGTGCCAGCAGCTTTCGGAGGTTCGACGAGCAGTACTTC.

The chain links TRBV7-8 to TRBJ1-2, with 8 bases lining up with TRBD1. This CDR3 is built from 18 residues. In germline, CDR1 is SGHVS, CDR2 FQNEAQ. V lost 0 bases to trimming and J lost 8 bases; unmatched junction nucleotides: 17. The CDR3 sequence: CASSLAHQGAPMVRGYTF. The CDR3 DNA sequence: TGTGCCAGCAGCTTAGCGCATCAGGGGGCGCCGATGGTTAGAGGCTACACCTTC.

The chain carries TRBV7-9 and TRBJ2-7, with a possible D match to TRBD2 (5 bases). The germline gives CDR1 SEHNR, CDR2 FQNEAQ (reference sequence). Trimming removed 11 bases from V and 6 bases from J, with 14 bases in between. This CDR3 is built from 11 residues. The CDR3 bases are TGTGCCTGGATTCGAGAGGGCGAGCAGTACTTC. Translation gives CAWIREGEQYF.

This clonotype was counted ten times or more. CDR3 sequence (DNA): TGTGCCAGCAGTTTGGGCAGATTGGACTCCTACGAGCAGTACTTC. It yields the protein CASSLGRLDSYEQYF. The chain employs TRBV28 and TRBJ2-7; no reliable D call. V gave up 3 bases and J gave up 0 bases, with 12 bases separating them. The CDR3 contains 15 residues. CDR1 MDHEN and CDR2 SYDVKM come from the germline V gene.

Ten or more counts support this clonotype. The CDR3 DNA reads as TGTGCCTGGAGCAGGACCGAGGCTGAAGCTTTCTTT. It codes for CAWSRTEAEAFF. The V call is TRBV30, the J call TRBJ1-1; D gene unclear. Germline CDR1 GTSNPN, CDR2 SVGIG (reference sequence). Trimming stripped 3 bases from V and 6 bases from J, with 11 bases between. The CDR3 is 12 residues long. Full variable domain (rest looked up from reference TRBV30 and TRBJ1-1): SQTIHQWPATLVQPVGSPLSLECTVEGTSNPNLYWYRQAAGRGLQLLFYSVGIGQISSEVPQNLSASRPQDRQFILSSKKLLLSDSGFYLCAWSRTEAEAFFGQGTRLTVV.

This clonotype was counted at least ten times. The chain couples TRBV6-1 to TRBJ1-5, with a tentative D call TRBD1 (5 bases). CDR1 and CDR2 (germline): MNHNS, SASEGT. V was shortened by 3 bases and J by 5 bases, with 8 bases between the two germline ends. The CDR3 spans 13 residues. In nucleotides, the CDR3 is TGTGCCAGCAGTGAGAGGGACCATCAGCCCCAGCATTTT. This encodes CASSERDHQPQHF.

This clonotype was seen a single time. A much larger clone sits a single nucleotide away, making a read error possible. The rearrangement links TRBV5-1 to TRBJ2-7; D is possibly TRBD2 (5 bases). The CDR3 length is 16 residues. Germline CDR1 reads SGHRS; CDR2 reads YFSETQ. CDR3 amino acids: CVSSLGVSVSSYEQYF. CDR3 DNA sequence: TGCGTCAGCAGCTTGGGAGTTAGCGTTTCTTCCTACGAGCAGTACTTC.

This clonotype was recorded many times. This rearrangement joins TRBV11-2 to TRBJ2-7; D call uncertain. Between the trimmed V and J ends, which lost 5 bases and 5 bases, there was a span of 16 bases. This CDR3 has 14 amino acids. Germline CDR1 SGHAT, CDR2 FQNNGV. CDR3 DNA: TGTGCCAGCAGCCCGACGTGGGTGAGAGACGAGCAGTACTTC. Amino acid sequence: CASSPTWVRDEQYF.